What follows describes a single T cell receptor beta chain. The target antigen is unknown. This entry is derived from a study of cytomegalovirus exposure and HLA in healthy donors. The study, taken as a whole, reports: Presence/absence analyses assumed roughly uniform sequencing depth across donors. The number of N-insertions in an Asian-associated ancestry cluster was reportedly below the roughly 660-donor mean in a later analysis.

The CDR3 extends over 13 amino acids. Germline values: CDR1 MDHEN, CDR2 SYDVKM. V was shortened by 1 base and J by 6 bases, with 10 bases between the two germline ends. Vbeta (60) and Jbeta (13) primers were used in the PCR. TCRdb's copy holds only in-frame clones and misses some; the assay was immunoSEQ multiplex PCR. The sample contains 160,000 or so clones, 80% of which appear only once. This chain connects TRBV28 to TRBJ2-7; D call uncertain. The sequencing input was PBMCs. The sequence was obtained from a woman aged 50 to 60 in good health and CMV-seronegative. The CDR3 DNA follows: TGTGCCAGCAGTTTATCAGGCTTCCGCGAGCAGTACTTC. Translating gives CASSLSGFREQYF. The variable domain in full, completed from reference TRBV28 and TRBJ2-7, reads DVKVTQSSRYLVKRTGEKVFLECVQDMDHENMFWYRQDPGLGLRLIYFSYDVKMKEKGDIPEGYSVSREKKERFSLILESASTNQTSMYLCASSLSGFREQYFGPGTRLTVT.